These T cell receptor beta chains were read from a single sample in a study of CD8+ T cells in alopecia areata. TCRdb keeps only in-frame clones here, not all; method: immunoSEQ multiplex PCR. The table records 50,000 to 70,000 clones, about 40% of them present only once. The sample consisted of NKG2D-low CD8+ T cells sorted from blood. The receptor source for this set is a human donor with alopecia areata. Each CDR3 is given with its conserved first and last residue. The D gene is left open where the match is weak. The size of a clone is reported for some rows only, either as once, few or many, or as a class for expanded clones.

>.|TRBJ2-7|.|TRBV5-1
TGCGCCAGCAGCTTGGGGCAGGCCTACCACGAGCAGTACTTC
CASSLGQAYHEQYF
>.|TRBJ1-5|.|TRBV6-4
TGTGCCAGCAGCTCAAGTGCCAGTCAGCCCCAGCATTTT
CASSSSASQPQHF
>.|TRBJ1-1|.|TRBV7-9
TGTGCCAGCAGCTTAGAAAACAGGGTTGCTGAAGCTTTCTTT
CASSLENRVAEAFF
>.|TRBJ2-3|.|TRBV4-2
TGTGCCAGCACCCAAGGATCAGGCACAGATACGCAGTATTTT
CASTQGSGTDTQYF
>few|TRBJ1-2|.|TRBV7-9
TGTGCCAGCAGCTCCCTGAGGGGAACTAACTATGGCTACACCTTC
CASSSLRGTNYGYTF
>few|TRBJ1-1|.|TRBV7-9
TGTGCCAGCAGCTCCGCGGGCCACACTGAAGCTTTCTTT
CASSSAGHTEAFF
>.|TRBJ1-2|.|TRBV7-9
TGTGCCAGCAGCTTATCGGACAAATATAACTATGGCTACACCTTC
CASSLSDKYNYGYTF
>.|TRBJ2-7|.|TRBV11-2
TGTGCCAGCAGCCCGGGACGAACCTACGAGCAGTACTTC
CASSPGRTYEQYF
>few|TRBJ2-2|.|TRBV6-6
TGTGCCATCCGGCGGAACACCGGGGAGCTGTTTTTT
CAIRRNTGELFF
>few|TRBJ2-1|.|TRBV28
TGTGCCAGCAGTTTATGGTCTCCCCTCTTACTCAATGAGCAGTTCTTC
CASSLWSPLLLNEQFF
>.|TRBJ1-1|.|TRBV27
TGTGCCAGCAAGGAGGGGAACACTGAAGCTTTCTTT
CASKEGNTEAFF
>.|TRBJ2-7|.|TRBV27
TGTGCCAGCAGCCGGGACCGACTAGAGCAGTACTTC
CASSRDRLEQYF
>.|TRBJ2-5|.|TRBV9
TGTGCCAGCAGCTCAAGAGGGGGGGAGCGAGAGACCCAGTACTTC
CASSSRGGERETQYF
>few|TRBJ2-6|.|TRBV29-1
TGCAGCGTTGAGCTCAGGGGCCGAAAGGGTGGGGCCAACGTCCTGACTTTC
CSVELRGRKGGANVLTF
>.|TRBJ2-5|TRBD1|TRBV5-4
TGTGCCAGCAGCTTGTCCGACAGGGCCCAAGAGACCCAGTACTTC
CASSLSDRAQETQYF
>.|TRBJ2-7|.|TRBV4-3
TGCGCCAGCAGCCTGCATGAACAGGGAGGGCCCTACGAGCAGTACTTC
CASSLHEQGGPYEQYF
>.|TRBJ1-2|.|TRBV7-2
TGTGCCAGCAGCTTAGACCTCCCCTGGGATGGCTACACCTTC
CASSLDLPWDGYTF
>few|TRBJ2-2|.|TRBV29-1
TGCAGCGTGGACCCGCCCGGCGTCGGGGAGCTGTTTTTT
CSVDPPGVGELFF
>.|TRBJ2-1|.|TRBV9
TGTGCCAGCAGCGTATCTTCCGGACGAAATGAGCAGTTCTTC
CASSVSSGRNEQFF
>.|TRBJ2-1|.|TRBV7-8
TGTGCCAGCAGCTTATACGGAGGCTCCTACAATGAGCAGTTCTTC
CASSLYGGSYNEQFF
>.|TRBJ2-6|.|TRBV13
TGTGCCAGCAGTTTCCGTCGAGCCAACGTCCTGACTTTC
CASSFRRANVLTF
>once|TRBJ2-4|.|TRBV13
TGTGCCAGCAGCCCATCCACAGAAGCCAAAAACATTCAGTACTTC
CASSPSTEAKNIQYF
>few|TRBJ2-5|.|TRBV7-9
TGTGCCAGCAGCTTAGAGGCGCGACTTGAGGAGACCCAGTACTTC
CASSLEARLEETQYF
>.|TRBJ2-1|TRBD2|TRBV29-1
TGCAGCGTTTTAGCCGGACTAGCGGGGGGGAGCTCCTACAATGAGCAGTTCTTC
CSVLAGLAGGSSYNEQFF
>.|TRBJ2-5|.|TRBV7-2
TGTGCCAGCAGCCCAACACAGGAAGGGGGCTTCGGGAGGGCGACCCAGTACTTC
CASSPTQEGGFGRATQYF
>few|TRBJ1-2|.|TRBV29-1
TGCAGCGTTCCCGGGCCCAGTGTTAACTATGGCTACACCTTC
CSVPGPSVNYGYTF
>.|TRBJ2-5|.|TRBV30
TGTGCCTGGAGTTTACAGGAAGAGACCCAGTACTTC
CAWSLQEETQYF
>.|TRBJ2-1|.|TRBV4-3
TGCGCCAGCAGCCAAGAGGGCAATGAGCAGTTCTTC
CASSQEGNEQFF
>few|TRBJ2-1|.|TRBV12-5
TGTGCTAGTGGTTTGGGTAATGAGCAGTTCTTC
CASGLGNEQFF
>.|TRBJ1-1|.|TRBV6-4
TGTGCCAGCAGTGACTCGGACGGGAACACTGAAGCTTTCTTT
CASSDSDGNTEAFF
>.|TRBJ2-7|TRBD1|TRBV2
TGTGCCAGCAGGGGGGACAGGCAGGAGCAGTACTTC
CASRGDRQEQYF
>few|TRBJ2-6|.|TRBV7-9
TGTGCCAGCAGCTTATTTTGGACCCCAGGAGCTGGGGCCAACGTCCTGACTTTC
CASSLFWTPGAGANVLTF
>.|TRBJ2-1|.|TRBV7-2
TGTGCCAGCAGCTTAAAGTCTTCAGTCCGTGATGAGCAGTTCTTC
CASSLKSSVRDEQFF
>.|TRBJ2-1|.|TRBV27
TGTGCCAGCAGTTATCCGGGGAGTCGCGAGCAGTTCTTC
CASSYPGSREQFF
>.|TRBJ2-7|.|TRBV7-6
TGTGCCAGCAGCTCAAGAGCTTACGAGCAGTACTTC
CASSSRAYEQYF
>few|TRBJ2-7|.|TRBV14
TGTGCCAGCAGCCAAGGAGCCCTCAACGAGCAGTACTTC
CASSQGALNEQYF
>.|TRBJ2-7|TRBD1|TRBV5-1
TGCGCCAGCAGTTCTGGACAGGGGTACTCCTACGAGCAGTACTTC
CASSSGQGYSYEQYF
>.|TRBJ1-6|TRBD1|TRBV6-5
TGTGCCAGCAGTTTTGGACAGGGGGGTAATTCACCCCTCCACTTT
CASSFGQGGNSPLHF
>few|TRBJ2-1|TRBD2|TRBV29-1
TGCAGCGTTGCCCGGGGGGGCGTAAATGAGCAGTTCTTC
CSVARGGVNEQFF
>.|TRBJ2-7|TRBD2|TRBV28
TGTGCCAGCAGCCCTTTTGAACTAGCGGGAGTCCCCCCCGAGCAGTACTTC
CASSPFELAGVPPEQYF
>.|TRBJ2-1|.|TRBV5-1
TGCGCCAGCAGCTTGAAGACCCTCGGTGGGGGGGGCCGTAATGAGCAGTTCTTC
CASSLKTLGGGGRNEQFF
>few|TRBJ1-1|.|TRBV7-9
TGTGCCAGCAGCTTGGGCAGGGGTTTGAACACTGAAGCTTTCTTT
CASSLGRGLNTEAFF
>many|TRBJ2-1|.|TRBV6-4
TGTGCCAGCAGTGAATCTAGCGAAGAGGAGCAGTTCTTC
CASSESSEEEQFF
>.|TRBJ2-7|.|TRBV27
TGTGCCAGCAGTCCCGGCCTCTCCTACGAGCAGTACTTC
CASSPGLSYEQYF
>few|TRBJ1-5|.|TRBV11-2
TGTGCCAGCAGCTTATTTCTAGGTAGCAATCAGCCCCAGCATTTT
CASSLFLGSNQPQHF
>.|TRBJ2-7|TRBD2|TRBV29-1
TGCAGCGTTGAAGTCCCACTAGCGGGAACCTCCTACGAGCAGTACTTC
CSVEVPLAGTSYEQYF
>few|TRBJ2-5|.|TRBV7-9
TGTGCCAGCAGCGCCTCGAGGGAGACCCAGTACTTC
CASSASRETQYF
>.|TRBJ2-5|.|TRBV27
TGTGCCAGCGGGCGGGGAAGCCGAGAGACCCAGTACTTC
CASGRGSRETQYF